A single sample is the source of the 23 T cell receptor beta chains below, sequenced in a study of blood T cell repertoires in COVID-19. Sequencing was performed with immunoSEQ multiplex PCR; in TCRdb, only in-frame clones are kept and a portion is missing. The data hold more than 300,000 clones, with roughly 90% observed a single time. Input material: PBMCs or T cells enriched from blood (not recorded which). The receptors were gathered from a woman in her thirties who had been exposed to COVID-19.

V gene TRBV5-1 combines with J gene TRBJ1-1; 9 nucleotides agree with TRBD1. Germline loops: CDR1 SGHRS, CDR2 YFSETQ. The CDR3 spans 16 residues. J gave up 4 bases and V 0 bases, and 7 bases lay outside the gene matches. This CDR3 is CASSLGVTGGPTEAFF. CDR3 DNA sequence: TGCGCCAGCAGCTTGGGTGTGACAGGGGGGCCCACTGAAGCTTTCTTT.

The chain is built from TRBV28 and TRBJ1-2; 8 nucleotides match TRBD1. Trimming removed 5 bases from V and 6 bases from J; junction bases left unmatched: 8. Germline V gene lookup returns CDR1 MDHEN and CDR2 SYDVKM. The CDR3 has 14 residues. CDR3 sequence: CASSQDQGAHGYTF. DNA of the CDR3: TGTGCCAGCAGTCAAGACCAGGGGGCCCATGGCTACACCTTC.

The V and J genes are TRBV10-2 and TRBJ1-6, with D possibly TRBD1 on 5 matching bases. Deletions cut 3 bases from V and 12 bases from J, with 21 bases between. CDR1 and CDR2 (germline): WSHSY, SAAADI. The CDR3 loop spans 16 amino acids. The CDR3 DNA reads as TGCGCCAGCAGTGAAGGTTTAGGGCAGGCCGGGGGACCCCTCCACTTT. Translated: CASSEGLGQAGGPLHF.

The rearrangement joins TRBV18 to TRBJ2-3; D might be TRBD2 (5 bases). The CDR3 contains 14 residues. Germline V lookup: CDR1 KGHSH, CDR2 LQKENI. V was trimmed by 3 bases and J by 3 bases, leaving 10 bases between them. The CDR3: CASSPFSGTDTQYF. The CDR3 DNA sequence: TGTGCCAGCTCACCCTTTTCGGGGACAGATACGCAGTATTTT. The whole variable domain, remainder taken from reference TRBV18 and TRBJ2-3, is NAGVMQNPRHLVRRRGQEARLRCSPMKGHSHVYWYRQLPEEGLKFMVYLQKENIIDESGMPKERFSAEFPKEGPSILRIQQVVRGDSAAYFCASSPFSGTDTQYFGPGTRLTVL.

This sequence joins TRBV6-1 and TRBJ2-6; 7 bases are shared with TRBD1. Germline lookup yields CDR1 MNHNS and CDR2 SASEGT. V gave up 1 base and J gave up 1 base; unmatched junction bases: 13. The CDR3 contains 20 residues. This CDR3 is CASSEVVPGQFSSGANVLTF. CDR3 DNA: TGTGCCAGCAGTGAAGTGGTTCCGGGACAGTTCAGTTCTGGGGCCAACGTCCTGACTTTC.

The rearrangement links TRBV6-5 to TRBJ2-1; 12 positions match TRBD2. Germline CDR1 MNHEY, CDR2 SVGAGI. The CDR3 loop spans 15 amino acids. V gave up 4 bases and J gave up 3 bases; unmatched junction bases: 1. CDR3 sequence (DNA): TGTGCCAGCAGTTCTAGCGGGGGGGGCTACAATGAGCAGTTCTTC. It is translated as CASSSSGGGYNEQFF.

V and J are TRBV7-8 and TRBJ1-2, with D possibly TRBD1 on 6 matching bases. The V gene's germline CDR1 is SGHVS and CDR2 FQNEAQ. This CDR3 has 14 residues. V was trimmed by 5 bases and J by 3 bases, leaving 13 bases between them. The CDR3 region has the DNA TGTGCCAGCAGCATCAAGACAGGACACTATGGCTACACCTTC. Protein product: CASSIKTGHYGYTF.

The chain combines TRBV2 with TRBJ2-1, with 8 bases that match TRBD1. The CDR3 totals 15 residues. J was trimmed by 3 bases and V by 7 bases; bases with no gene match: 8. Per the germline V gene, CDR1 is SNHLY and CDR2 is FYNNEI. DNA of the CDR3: TGTGCCAGCACCCCCGGACAGGGAGTCTACAATGAGCAGTTCTTC. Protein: CASTPGQGVYNEQFF. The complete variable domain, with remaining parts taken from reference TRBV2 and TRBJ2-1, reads EPEVTQTPSHQVTQMGQEVILRCVPISNHLYFYWYRQILGQKVEFLVSFYNNEISEKSEIFDDQFSVERPDGSNFTLKIRSTKLEDSAMYFCASTPGQGVYNEQFFGPGTRLTVL.

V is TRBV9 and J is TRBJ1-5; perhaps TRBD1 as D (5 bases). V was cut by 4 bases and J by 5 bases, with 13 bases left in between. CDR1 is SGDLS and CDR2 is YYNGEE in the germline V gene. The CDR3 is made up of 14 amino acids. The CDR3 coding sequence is TGTGCCAGCAGCCGGAGGGGCGCGGATCAGCCCCAGCATTTT. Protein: CASSRRGADQPQHF.

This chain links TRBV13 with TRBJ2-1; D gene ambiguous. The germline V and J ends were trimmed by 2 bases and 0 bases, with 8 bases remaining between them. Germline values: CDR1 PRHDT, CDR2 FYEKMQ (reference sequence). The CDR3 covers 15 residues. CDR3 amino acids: CASSLYQASYNEQFF. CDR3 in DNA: TGTGCCAGCAGCTTATACCAGGCCTCCTACAATGAGCAGTTCTTC.

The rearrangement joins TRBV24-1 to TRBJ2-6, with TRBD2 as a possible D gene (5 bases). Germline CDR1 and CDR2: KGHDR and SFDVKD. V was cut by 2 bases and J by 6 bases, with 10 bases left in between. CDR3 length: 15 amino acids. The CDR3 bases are TGTGCCACCAGTGATTCAAGGGAGTCGGCCAACGTCCTGACTTTC. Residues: CATSDSRESANVLTF.

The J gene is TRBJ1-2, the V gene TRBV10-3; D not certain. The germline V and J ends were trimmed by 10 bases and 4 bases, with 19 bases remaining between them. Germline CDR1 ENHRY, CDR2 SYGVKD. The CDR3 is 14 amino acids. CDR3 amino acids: CATAQDAQSYGYTF. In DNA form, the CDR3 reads TGTGCCACCGCCCAAGACGCACAGTCCTATGGCTACACCTTC.

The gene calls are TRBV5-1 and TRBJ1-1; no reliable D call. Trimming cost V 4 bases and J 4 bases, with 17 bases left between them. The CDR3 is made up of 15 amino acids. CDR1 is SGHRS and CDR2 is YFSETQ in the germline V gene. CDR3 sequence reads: CASSPEVAAGTEAFF. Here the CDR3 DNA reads TGCGCCAGCAGCCCCGAGGTGGCAGCGGGCACTGAAGCTTTCTTT.

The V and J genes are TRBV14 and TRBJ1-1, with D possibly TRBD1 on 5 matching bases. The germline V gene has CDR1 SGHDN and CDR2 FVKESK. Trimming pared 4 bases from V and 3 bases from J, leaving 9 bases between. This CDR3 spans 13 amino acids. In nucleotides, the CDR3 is TGTGCCAGCAGCCTCAGGGAGGACACTGAAGCTTTCTTT. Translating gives CASSLREDTEAFF.

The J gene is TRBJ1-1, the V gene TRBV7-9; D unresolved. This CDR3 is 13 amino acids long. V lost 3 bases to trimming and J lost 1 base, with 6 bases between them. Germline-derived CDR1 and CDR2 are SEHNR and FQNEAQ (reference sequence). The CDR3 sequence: CASSFQENTEAFF. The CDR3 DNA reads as TGTGCCAGCAGCTTTCAGGAGAACACTGAAGCTTTCTTT. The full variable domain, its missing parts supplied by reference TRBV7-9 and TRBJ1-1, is DTGVSQNPRHKITKRGQNVTFRCDPISEHNRLYWYRQTLGQGPEFLTYFQNEAQLEKSRLLSDRFSAERPKGSFSTLEIQRTEQGDSAMYLCASSFQENTEAFFGQGTRLTVV.

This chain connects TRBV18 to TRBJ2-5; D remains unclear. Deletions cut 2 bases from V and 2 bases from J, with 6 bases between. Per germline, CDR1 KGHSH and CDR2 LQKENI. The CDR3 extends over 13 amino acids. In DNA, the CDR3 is TGTGCCAGCTCACCAGTAGAGCAAGAGACCCAGTACTTC. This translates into CASSPVEQETQYF.

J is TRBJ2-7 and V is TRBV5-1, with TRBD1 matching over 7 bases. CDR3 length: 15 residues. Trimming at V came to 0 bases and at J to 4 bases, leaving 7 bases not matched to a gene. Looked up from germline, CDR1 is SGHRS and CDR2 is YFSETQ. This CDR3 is CASSLGQGAEYEQYF. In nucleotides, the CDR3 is TGCGCCAGCAGCTTGGGACAGGGAGCCGAGTACGAGCAGTACTTC.

The CDR3 here is CASSPTGGSAYGYTF. The CDR3, as DNA: TGTGCCAGCAGCCCGACGGGGGGAAGCGCCTATGGCTACACCTTC. V usage is TRBV5-5 and J usage is TRBJ1-2, with D perhaps matching TRBD1 (5 bases). This CDR3 comprises 15 residues. The V and J ends lost 4 bases and 4 bases respectively, with 17 bases between them. The germline V gene has CDR1 SGHKS and CDR2 YYEKEE (reference sequence). The variable domain in full, with the rest retrieved from reference TRBV5-5 and TRBJ1-2, is DAGVTQSPTHLIKTRGQQVTLRCSPISGHKSVSWYQQVLGQGPQFIFQYYEKEERGRGNFPDRFSARQFPNYSSELNVNALLLGDSALYLCASSPTGGSAYGYTFGSGTRLTVV.

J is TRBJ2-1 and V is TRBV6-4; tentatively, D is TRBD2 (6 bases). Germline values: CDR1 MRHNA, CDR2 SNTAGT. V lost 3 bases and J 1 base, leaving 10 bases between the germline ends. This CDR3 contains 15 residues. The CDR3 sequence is CASSESSGSYNEQFF. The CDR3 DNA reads TGTGCCAGCAGTGAATCCAGCGGGTCCTACAATGAGCAGTTCTTC.

For the CDR3, the DNA is TGTGCCAGCAGCTTGGGGGCCCTCCACCAAGAGACCCAGTACTTC. This sequence encodes CASSLGALHQETQYF. The rearrangement joins TRBV5-6 to TRBJ2-5; D not certain. V lost 0 bases and J 0 bases, leaving 9 bases between the germline ends. The CDR3 covers 15 residues. Germline V gene data show CDR1 as SGHDT and CDR2 as YYEEEE.

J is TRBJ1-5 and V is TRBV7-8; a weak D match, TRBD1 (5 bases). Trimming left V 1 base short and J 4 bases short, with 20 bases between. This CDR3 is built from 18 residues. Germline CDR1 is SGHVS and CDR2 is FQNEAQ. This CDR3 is CASSLERLWQGYNQPQHF. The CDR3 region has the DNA TGTGCCAGCAGCTTAGAAAGGTTATGGCAGGGCTATAATCAGCCCCAGCATTTT.

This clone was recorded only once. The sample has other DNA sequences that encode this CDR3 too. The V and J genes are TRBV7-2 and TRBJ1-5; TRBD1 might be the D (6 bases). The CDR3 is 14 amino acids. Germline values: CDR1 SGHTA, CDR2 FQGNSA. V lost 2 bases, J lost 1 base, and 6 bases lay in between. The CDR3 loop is CASSLTGSNQPQHF. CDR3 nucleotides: TGTGCCAGCAGCTTAACAGGGAGCAATCAGCCCCAGCATTTT.

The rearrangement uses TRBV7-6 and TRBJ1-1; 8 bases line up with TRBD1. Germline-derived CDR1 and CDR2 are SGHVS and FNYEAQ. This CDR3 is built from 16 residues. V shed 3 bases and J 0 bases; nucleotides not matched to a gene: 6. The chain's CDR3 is CASSFKQGGVNTEAFF. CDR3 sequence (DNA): TGTGCCAGCAGCTTTAAACAGGGGGGGGTGAACACTGAAGCTTTCTTT.